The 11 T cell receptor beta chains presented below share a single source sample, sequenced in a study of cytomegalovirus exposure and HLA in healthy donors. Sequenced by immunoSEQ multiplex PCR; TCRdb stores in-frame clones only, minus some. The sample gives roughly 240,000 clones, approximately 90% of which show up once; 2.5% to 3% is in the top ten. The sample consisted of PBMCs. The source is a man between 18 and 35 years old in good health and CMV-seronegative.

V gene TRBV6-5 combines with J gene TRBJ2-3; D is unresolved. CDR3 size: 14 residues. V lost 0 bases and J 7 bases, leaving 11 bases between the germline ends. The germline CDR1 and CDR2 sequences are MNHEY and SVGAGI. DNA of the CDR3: TGTGCCAGCAGTTACTCTGGGCGTTTCAATACGCAGTATTTT. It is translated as CASSYSGRFNTQYF.

CDR3 sequence: CASSKAPYEGYTF. CDR3 DNA sequence: TGTGCCAGCAGCAAAGCGCCTTATGAAGGCTACACCTTC. This chain links TRBV7-2 with TRBJ1-2; no definite D call. The germline gives CDR1 SGHTA, CDR2 FQGNSA. CDR3 size: 13 residues. The V end was cut by 5 bases, the J end by 8 bases, with 15 bases between.

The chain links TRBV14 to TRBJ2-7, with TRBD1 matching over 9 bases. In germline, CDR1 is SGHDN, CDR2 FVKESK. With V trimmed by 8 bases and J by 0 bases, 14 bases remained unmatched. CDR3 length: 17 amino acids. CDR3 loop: CASDGTGIDTGSYEQYF. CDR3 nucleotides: TGTGCCAGCGATGGGACAGGGATCGATACGGGCTCCTACGAGCAGTACTTC.

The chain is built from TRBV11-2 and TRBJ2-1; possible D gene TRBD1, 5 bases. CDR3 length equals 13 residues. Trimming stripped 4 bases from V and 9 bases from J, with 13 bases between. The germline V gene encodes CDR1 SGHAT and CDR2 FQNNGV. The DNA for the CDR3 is TGTGCCAGCAGCTCCGCAGGGATCGGTGAGCAGTTCTTC. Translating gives CASSSAGIGEQFF.

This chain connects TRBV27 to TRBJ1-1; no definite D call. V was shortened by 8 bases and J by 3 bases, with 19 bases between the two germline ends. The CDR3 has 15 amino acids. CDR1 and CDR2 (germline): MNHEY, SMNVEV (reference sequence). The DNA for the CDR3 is TGTGCCAGCGGTGACGTACGGGGATCGGACACTGAAGCTTTCTTT. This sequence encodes CASGDVRGSDTEAFF.

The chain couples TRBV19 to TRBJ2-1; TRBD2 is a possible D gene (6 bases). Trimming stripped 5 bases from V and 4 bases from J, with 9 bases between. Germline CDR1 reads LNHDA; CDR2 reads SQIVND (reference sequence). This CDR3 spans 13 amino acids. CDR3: CASSSGEYNEQFF. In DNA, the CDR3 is TGTGCCAGTAGTTCGGGGGAGTACAATGAGCAGTTCTTC.

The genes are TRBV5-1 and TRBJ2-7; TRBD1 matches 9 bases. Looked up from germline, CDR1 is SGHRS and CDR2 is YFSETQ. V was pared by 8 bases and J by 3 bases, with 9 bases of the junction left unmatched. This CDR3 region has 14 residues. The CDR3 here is CASRFGTGFYEQYF. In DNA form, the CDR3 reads TGCGCCAGTAGGTTCGGGACAGGGTTCTACGAGCAGTACTTC.

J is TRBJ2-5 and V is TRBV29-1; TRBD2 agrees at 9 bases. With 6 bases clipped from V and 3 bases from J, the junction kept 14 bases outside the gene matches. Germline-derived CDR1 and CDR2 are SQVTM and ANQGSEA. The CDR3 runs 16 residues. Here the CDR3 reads CSVGGLAGDAKETQYF. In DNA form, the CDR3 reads TGCAGCGTGGGAGGTTTAGCGGGGGACGCTAAAGAGACCCAGTACTTC.

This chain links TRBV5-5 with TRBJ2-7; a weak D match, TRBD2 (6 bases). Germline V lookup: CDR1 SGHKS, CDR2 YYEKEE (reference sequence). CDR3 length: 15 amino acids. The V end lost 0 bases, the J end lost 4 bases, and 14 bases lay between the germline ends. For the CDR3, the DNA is TGTGCCAGCAGCTTGGTGGGGAGGATGGTTTACGAGCAGTACTTC. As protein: CASSLVGRMVYEQYF.

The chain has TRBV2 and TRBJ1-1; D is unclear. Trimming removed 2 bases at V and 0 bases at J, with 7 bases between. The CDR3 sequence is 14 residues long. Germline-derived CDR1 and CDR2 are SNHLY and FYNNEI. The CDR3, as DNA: TGTGCCAGCAGTGAATGGAGTGTGAACACTGAAGCTTTCTTT. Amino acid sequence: CASSEWSVNTEAFF. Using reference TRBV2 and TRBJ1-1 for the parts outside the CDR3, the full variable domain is EPEVTQTPSHQVTQMGQEVILRCVPISNHLYFYWYRQILGQKVEFLVSFYNNEISEKSEIFDDQFSVERPDGSNFTLKIRSTKLEDSAMYFCASSEWSVNTEAFFGQGTRLTVV.

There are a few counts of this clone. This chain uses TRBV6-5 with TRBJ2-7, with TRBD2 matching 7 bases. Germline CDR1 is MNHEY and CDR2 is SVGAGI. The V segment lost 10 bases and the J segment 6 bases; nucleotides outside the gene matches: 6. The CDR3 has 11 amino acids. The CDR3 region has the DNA TGTGCCACCTCGGGGGGAGGCGAGCAGTACTTC. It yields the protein CATSGGGEQYF.